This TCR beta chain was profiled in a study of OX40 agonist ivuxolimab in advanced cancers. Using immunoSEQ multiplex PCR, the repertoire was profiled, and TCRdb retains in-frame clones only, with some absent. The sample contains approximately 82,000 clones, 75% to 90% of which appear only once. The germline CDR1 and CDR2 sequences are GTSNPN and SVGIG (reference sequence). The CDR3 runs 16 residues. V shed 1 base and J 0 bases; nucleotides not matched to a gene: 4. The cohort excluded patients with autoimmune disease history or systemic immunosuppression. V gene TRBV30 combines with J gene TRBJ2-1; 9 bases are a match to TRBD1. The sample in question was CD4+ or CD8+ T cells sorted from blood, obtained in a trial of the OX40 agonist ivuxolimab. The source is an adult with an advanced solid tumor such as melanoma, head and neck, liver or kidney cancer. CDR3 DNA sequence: TGTGCCTGGAGTGCCGGACAGGGGAGCTCCTACAATGAGCAGTTCTTC. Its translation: CAWSAGQGSSYNEQFF.